This T cell receptor (beta chain) was retrieved from a study of blood T cells in healthy people across ages. Study conclusions and caveats: Naive T cell percentage strongly correlated with TCR beta diversity. Per million T cells, TCR beta diversity dropped roughly linearly as age increased.

Donors were healthy Caucasian individuals from Russia aged about 6 to 100. Every participating donor contributed roughly 10 milliliters of peripheral blood through a draw. Next came a second PCR, run for about 6 to 12 cycles, which used a sample-barcoded 5' primer along with a J-beta primer mix. TCRdb re-called the 5' RACE reads through MiXCR, storing one row per CDR3 protein. The sample has fewer than 1.5 million distinct CDR3 sequences, around 39% seen once. The table lists this clonotype with many counts. No antigen is known for it. The V end lost 1 base, the J end lost 1 base, and 7 bases lay between the germline ends. This CDR3 contains 14 residues. Germline CDR1 and CDR2: LGHDT and YNNKEL (reference sequence).

Sequenced input: blood. The rearrangement uses TRBV3-1 and TRBJ1-1; D is ambiguous. The clonotype originates from a young woman in good health. The DNA of the CDR3 is TGTGCCAGCAGCCAAGTTGGAGGGAACACTGAAGCTTTCTTT. Its translation is CASSQVGGNTEAFF.